This TCR beta chain was recovered during a study of CD8 T cells in ankylosing spondylitis. This CDR3 region has 16 residues. V dropped 6 bases and J dropped 7 bases, with 25 bases sitting between them. Germline CDR1 reads WNHNN; CDR2 reads SYGVQD (reference sequence). Quantitative molecular-barcoded 5'-RACE generated the TCR beta libraries. One entry per CDR3 protein results from TCRdb running MiXCR on the 5' RACE reads. The table lists 350,000 to 550,000 distinct CDR3 sequences, 25% to 30% of them singletons, with 0.89% in the top ten. The sample holds a few counts of this clonotype. The antigen remains unidentified. Study-wide points: According to the report, clones linked to the disease were significantly enriched in matched synovial fluid samples taken from ankylosing spondylitis patients. Disease-linked clones bore a CD8+ phenotype, appearing relatively rarely in peripheral blood. A motif of under 10 highly homologous TCR beta variants was seen as apparently characteristic of ankylosing spondylitis blood. In reactive arthritis synovial fluid and blood, some motif variants had been reported before.

The sample consisted of blood, either unsorted or a sorted T cell fraction (not recorded which). This TCR came from a male donor with ankylosing spondylitis. This chain uses TRBV10-1 with TRBJ2-7; D ambiguous. CDR3 amino acids: CASRPRSPDIGKEQYF. CDR3 DNA: TGCGCCAGCAGACCCAGGTCCCCCGACATAGGTAAAGAGCAGTACTTC.